This T cell receptor beta chain was found in a study of OX40 agonist ivuxolimab in advanced cancers. Findings and limits, study-wide: Both CD4+ and CD8+ T cell populations in blood had undergone clonal expansion by week 6 at 0.1 to 3.0 mg/kg.

Concerning this clone itself: Its target is unknown.

Systemic immunosuppression or a history of autoimmune disease excluded patients. Germline V gene data show CDR1 as MNHEY and CDR2 as SVGAGI. Trimming took off 5 bases at V and 0 bases at J, with 11 bases between the two ends. The CDR3 runs to 15 residues. Sequencing was performed with immunoSEQ multiplex PCR; in TCRdb, only in-frame clones are kept and a portion is missing. The sample consists of more than 65,000 clones, roughly 81% of them appearing once. The J gene is TRBJ1-5, the V gene TRBV6-5; D is unclear. This specimen was CD4+ or CD8+ T cells sorted from blood, taken in a trial of the OX40 agonist ivuxolimab. The clonotype was recovered from an adult with an advanced solid tumor such as melanoma, head and neck, liver or kidney cancer. The CDR3 loop is CASSPGLYSNQPQHF. The CDR3 DNA follows: TGTGCCAGCAGTCCTGGGCTCTATAGCAATCAGCCCCAGCATTTT.